The T cell receptor beta chain under discussion was sequenced for a study of cytomegalovirus exposure and HLA in healthy donors. Study-wide findings and caveats: Later analysis demonstrated an association between a missense DCLRE1C variant and TCR beta V- and J-gene trimming.

The primer mix had 60 Vbeta and 13 Jbeta primers. Libraries were prepared by immunoSEQ multiplex PCR; TCRdb keeps only in-frame clonotypes and omits some of them. Among some 190,000 clones listed, over 75% were seen once. The CDR3 sequence is 18 residues long. V was clipped by 3 bases and J by 5 bases, with 24 bases between them. Per the germline V gene, CDR1 is MDHEN and CDR2 is SYDVKM. Turning to this clone: Its cognate antigen is unknown.

The sequenced material came from PBMCs. This receptor was identified in a man younger than 30 in good health and CMV-seronegative. This chain links TRBV28 with TRBJ2-3, with D possibly TRBD1 on 5 matching bases. CDR3 sequence (DNA): TGTGCCAGCAGTTTCACAGGACGTAGGGCTAGGGGCCGAGATACGCAGTATTTT. This encodes CASSFTGRRARGRDTQYF.